Listed here are 30 T cell receptor beta chains from one sample, sequenced in a study of blood T cell repertoires in COVID-19. The repertoire was sequenced with immunoSEQ multiplex PCR; TCRdb's copy has only in-frame clones and lacks some. The sample gives 70,000 or so clones, almost 80% of which show up once; 16% is in the top ten. The sample comprised peripheral blood. All receptors derive from a man in his 60s with acute or convalescent COVID-19.

This chain uses TRBV3-1 (or the pseudogene TRBV3-2) with TRBJ1-4; 9 positions agree with TRBD1. V dropped 1 base and J dropped 5; count of bases not matched to a gene: 5. CDR1 and CDR2 (germline): LGHDT, YNNKEL (reference sequence). CDR3 length: 16 residues. The CDR3 loop reads CASSQANRGQNEKLFF. The CDR3 nucleotides are TGTGCCAGCAGCCAAGCTAACAGGGGGCAGAATGAAAAACTGTTTTTT.

This chain uses TRBV4-2 with TRBJ2-1; 10 nucleotides line up with TRBD2. The CDR3 has 17 residues. Trimming at V came to 1 base and at J to 3 bases, leaving 6 bases not matched to a gene. The germline V gene encodes CDR1 LGHNA and CDR2 YNFKEQ. In nucleotides, the CDR3 is TGTGCCAGCAGCCAAGTTGGGCTAGCGGGGGACTACAATGAGCAGTTCTTC. It is translated as CASSQVGLAGDYNEQFF.

The chain has TRBV10-1 and TRBJ1-5; weak D call: TRBD1 (6 bases). CDR1 is WNHNN and CDR2 is SYGVQD in the germline V gene (reference sequence). Trimming removed 3 bases at V and 4 bases at J, with 13 bases between. The CDR3 has 15 residues. The DNA for the CDR3 is TGCGCCAGCAGTGACGGGCAGGGGATGAATCAGCCCCAGCATTTT. This codes for CASSDGQGMNQPQHF.

The CDR3 DNA sequence: TGTGCCAGCAGAGGGGGCGGAGGCTACAATGAGCAGTTCTTC. Protein sequence: CASRGGGGYNEQFF. The rearrangement links TRBV2 to TRBJ2-1; TRBD1 matches at 7 bases. V shed 6 bases, J shed 3 bases, and the junction held 5 bases outside the gene matches. The germline V gene has CDR1 SNHLY and CDR2 FYNNEI. The CDR3 covers 14 residues.

This clone was detected only a few times. The V and J genes are TRBV9 and TRBJ1-5; TRBD1 aligns across 7 bases. Per germline, CDR1 SGDLS and CDR2 YYNGEE. This CDR3 is built from 14 residues. The J segment lost 4 bases and the V segment lost 2 bases, leaving 3 bases of the junction unmatched. The CDR3 sequence: CASSVGQVNQPQHF. As DNA, the CDR3 is TGTGCCAGCAGCGTCGGACAGGTGAATCAGCCCCAGCATTTT.

The chain carries TRBV7-2 and TRBJ1-2; D gene unclear. The length of the CDR3 is 14 residues. V dropped 3 bases and J dropped 7 bases, with 15 bases sitting between them. Germline V gene data show CDR1 as SGHTA and CDR2 as FQGNSA. CDR3 sequence reads: CASSFPGAQSGYTF. CDR3 sequence (DNA): TGTGCCAGCAGCTTCCCAGGCGCCCAGTCTGGCTACACCTTC.

This clone appeared a few times. V gene TRBV7-9 combines with J gene TRBJ2-1, with 9 positions matching TRBD2. CDR1 is SEHNR and CDR2 is FQNEAQ in the germline V gene (reference sequence). The V segment lost 8 bases and the J segment 4 bases; nucleotides outside the gene matches: 9. The CDR3 length is 15 residues. CDR3 amino acids: CASQGASGTYNEQFF. DNA of the CDR3: TGTGCCAGCCAAGGGGCTAGCGGGACGTACAATGAGCAGTTCTTC.

This chain links TRBV5-1 with TRBJ2-1, with 11 bases lining up with TRBD2. CDR1 and CDR2 from the germline V gene are SGHRS and YFSETQ. Losses at the gene ends were 4 bases for V and 3 bases for J; bases not matched to a gene: 9. The CDR3 extends over 17 amino acids. CDR3 in DNA: TGCGCCAGCAGCAATTTCTTTAGCGGGGGGGTCTACAATGAGCAGTTCTTC. It is translated as CASSNFFSGGVYNEQFF.

This clone was detected only a few times. This chain joins TRBV3-1 (or the pseudogene TRBV3-2) and TRBJ1-1, with D possibly being TRBD1 (5 bases). This CDR3 contains 15 residues. CDR1 and CDR2 (germline): LGHDT, YNNKEL (reference sequence). Trimming removed 1 base from V and 2 bases from J, with 11 bases in between. The CDR3 sequence: CASSQAGDRNTEAFF. The DNA for the CDR3 is TGTGCCAGCAGCCAAGCGGGGGATCGCAACACTGAAGCTTTCTTT.

The V and J genes are TRBV29-1 and TRBJ2-4; D possibly corresponds to TRBD2 (5 bases). The CDR3 contains 13 residues. Trimming stripped 5 bases from V and 0 bases from J, with 8 bases between. Per germline, CDR1 SQVTM and CDR2 ANQGSEA. The CDR3 is CSVRDLAKNIQYF. CDR3 nucleotide sequence: TGCAGCGTTCGGGATTTAGCCAAAAACATTCAGTACTTC.

V gene TRBV11-2 combines with J gene TRBJ1-2, with a possible D match to TRBD1 (5 bases). The germline V gene has CDR1 SGHAT and CDR2 FQNNGV. The CDR3 spans 14 residues. Trimming stripped 1 base from V and 5 bases from J, with 11 bases between. Written as DNA, the CDR3 is TGTGCCAGCAGCTTAGTTGGCCGGGGGTATGGCTACACCTTC. Amino acid sequence: CASSLVGRGYGYTF.

The chain combines TRBV27 with TRBJ1-2, with TRBD1 as a possible D gene (5 bases). V was clipped by 7 bases and J by 1 base, with 13 bases between them. The CDR3 consists of 14 residues. Per germline, CDR1 MNHEY and CDR2 SMNVEV (reference sequence). The CDR3 loop is CASTRRGDNYGYTF. DNA for the CDR3: TGTGCCAGCACCCGTAGGGGCGATAACTATGGCTACACCTTC.

The rearrangement links TRBV6-2 or TRBV6-3 to TRBJ1-2; 7 nucleotides line up with TRBD1. V shed 2 bases, J shed 8 bases, and the junction held 11 bases outside the gene matches. Germline V gene lookup returns CDR1 MNHEY and CDR2 SVGEGT. The CDR3 totals 15 residues. The DNA for the CDR3 is TGTGCCAGCAGTTACAAGACAGGGAATAATGGCGGCTACACCTTC. Translated: CASSYKTGNNGGYTF.

The chain has TRBV5-4 and TRBJ2-5; 7 bases agree with TRBD1. The CDR3 has 15 residues. Losses at the gene ends were 2 bases for V and 4 bases for J; bases not matched to a gene: 8. Germline assignment: CDR1 SGHNT and CDR2 YYREEE (reference sequence). CDR3 coding DNA: TGTGCCAGCAGCTTTCGGAGACAGGGTCGAGAGACCCAGTACTTC. Translation: CASSFRRQGRETQYF. The full variable domain, rest sourced from reference TRBV5-4 and TRBJ2-5, is ETGVTQSPTHLIKTRGQQVTLRCSSQSGHNTVSWYQQALGQGPQFIFQYYREEENGRGNFPPRFSGLQFPNYSSELNVNALELDDSALYLCASSFRRQGRETQYFGPGTRLLVL.

The V gene is TRBV6-5, the J gene TRBJ1-2; 11 bases line up with TRBD1. The V gene's germline CDR1 is MNHEY and CDR2 SVGAGI. The CDR3 is made up of 14 amino acids. J gave up 5 bases and V 4 bases, and 3 bases lay outside the gene matches. The CDR3 bases are TGTGCCAGCAGTTTTCGGGACAGGGGGTATGGCTACACCTTC. Protein product: CASSFRDRGYGYTF.

The rearrangement links TRBV6-5 to TRBJ2-7; 8 nucleotides align to TRBD1. After removal of 6 bases from V and 1 base from J, the junction contained 5 bases not matched to a gene. The CDR3 has 14 amino acids. The germline CDR1 and CDR2 sequences are MNHEY and SVGAGI. The CDR3 nucleotides read TGTGCCAGCAGGAGGACAGGGCGTTCCTACGAGCAGTACTTC. Translation gives CASRRTGRSYEQYF.

This clone has just a few counts. Here the CDR3 DNA reads TGTGCCAGCAGCAAAGCCGGGACACCCTATGGCTACACCTTC. It translates to CASSKAGTPYGYTF. V is TRBV21-1 and J is TRBJ1-2; TRBD1 reflects the table's D call only, with no check against the DNA. TRBV21-1 is annotated as a pseudogene. The length of the CDR3 is 14 residues.

The chain links TRBV18 to TRBJ1-2; D is undetermined. V lost 3 bases and J 1 base, leaving 9 bases between the germline ends. Germline V CDR1 and CDR2: KGHSH, LQKENI. The CDR3 is 14 amino acids. CDR3 DNA: TGTGCCAGCTCACCGGTTTCGGTTAACTATGGCTACACCTTC. Translated, it gives CASSPVSVNYGYTF.

This clone was seen a few times. The genes are TRBV12-5 and TRBJ1-1; weak D call: TRBD1 (6 bases). The germline V gene encodes CDR1 LGHNT and CDR2 FRNRAP. The V gene lost 7 bases and the J gene lost 1 base, with 16 bases spanning the gap. The CDR3 sequence is 15 residues long. CDR3 sequence (DNA): TGTGCTAGTGCCCAAGGGGCGGGGGCGAACACTGAAGCTTTCTTT. It codes for CASAQGAGANTEAFF.

This clone showed up just a few times. The chain uses TRBV7-2 and TRBJ2-3; D is perhaps TRBD2 (5 bases). CDR1 is SGHTA, CDR2 FQGNSA, per germline. The CDR3 has 16 residues. The V gene lost 5 bases and the J gene lost 4 bases, with 19 bases spanning the gap. The CDR3 sequence is CASSPSFGSVADTQYF. The CDR3, as DNA: TGTGCCAGCAGCCCCTCTTTTGGTAGCGTGGCAGATACGCAGTATTTT.

The V and J genes are TRBV30 and TRBJ2-5; D could derive from TRBD1 or TRBD2 (5 bases each). V lost 5 bases and J 5 bases, leaving 12 bases between the germline ends. CDR1 is GTSNPN and CDR2 is SVGIG in the germline V gene (reference sequence). The CDR3 is made up of 12 amino acids. CDR3 sequence: CAWEGPGETQYF. DNA for the CDR3: TGTGCCTGGGAGGGCCCAGGGGAGACCCAGTACTTC.

This clone was seen a single time. J is TRBJ2-2 and V is TRBV9; possibly TRBD2 for D (5 bases). The CDR3 is 12 amino acids. V was cut by 4 bases and J by 5 bases, with 6 bases left in between. Germline V gene lookup returns CDR1 SGDLS and CDR2 YYNGEE. CDR3 DNA sequence: TGTGCCAGCAGCCGAGGGACCGGGGAGCTGTTTTTT. Amino acid sequence: CASSRGTGELFF. Full variable domain (outside the CDR3, taken from reference TRBV9 and TRBJ2-2): DSGVTQTPKHLITATGQRVTLRCSPRSGDLSVYWYQQSLDQGLQFLIQYYNGEERAKGNILERFSAQQFPDLHSELNLSSLELGDSALYFCASSRGTGELFFGEGSRLTVL.

The rearrangement links TRBV19 to TRBJ1-5, with D perhaps matching TRBD1 (5 bases). V lost 7 bases and J lost 3, with 22 bases in between. Germline V gives CDR1 LNHDA, CDR2 SQIVND (reference sequence). The CDR3 extends over 17 amino acids. The CDR3 DNA follows: TGTGCCAGTACCCGAAGGGGCGGGGTGGGACTCAATCAGCCCCAGCATTTT. Encoded protein: CASTRRGGVGLNQPQHF.

The chain links TRBV6-5 to TRBJ2-5; D is possibly TRBD1 (5 bases). Germline values: CDR1 MNHEY, CDR2 SVGAGI. V lost 2 bases to trimming and J lost 7 bases, with 14 bases between them. CDR3 length: 14 residues. The CDR3 region has the DNA TGTGCCAGCAGTTACGGTTCCAGGGAAGGGACCCAGTACTTC. Translating it yields CASSYGSREGTQYF.

The V and J genes are TRBV6-5 and TRBJ1-5; D call uncertain. This CDR3 is built from 15 residues. Germline V CDR1 and CDR2: MNHEY, SVGAGI. The V end lost 4 bases, the J end lost 2 bases, and 12 bases lay between the germline ends. CDR3 protein: CASSSRTRGNQPQHF. In DNA form, the CDR3 reads TGTGCCAGCAGTTCCCGAACTAGAGGCAATCAGCCCCAGCATTTT.

V gene TRBV6-5 combines with J gene TRBJ1-5; D remains ambiguous. Germline values: CDR1 MNHEY, CDR2 SVGAGI. V lost 6 bases to trimming and J lost 1 base, with 10 bases between them. The CDR3 runs to 14 residues. CDR3 residues: CASRPGPSNQPQHF. The CDR3 coding sequence is TGTGCCAGCAGGCCAGGTCCGAGCAATCAGCCCCAGCATTTT.

The V call is TRBV4-3, the J call TRBJ1-3; D gene uncertain. The CDR3 sequence is 17 residues long. The V and J ends lost 0 bases and 0 bases respectively, with 12 bases between them. Germline V gene data show CDR1 as LGHNA and CDR2 as YSLEER. The CDR3 sequence: CASSQETQRGSGNTIYF. CDR3 nucleotides: TGCGCCAGCAGCCAAGAAACCCAACGAGGCTCTGGAAACACCATATATTTT.

A single count supports this clone. The rearrangement uses TRBV29-1 and TRBJ1-1; 7 nucleotides align to TRBD1. The germline gives CDR1 SQVTM, CDR2 ANQGSEA. CDR3 size: 13 residues. V lost 4 bases to trimming and J lost 5 bases; unmatched junction nucleotides: 7. CDR3 loop: CSVVSGGRTEAFF. The CDR3 DNA follows: TGCAGCGTTGTGTCAGGGGGTCGGACTGAAGCTTTCTTT.

This clone has a single count. The J gene is TRBJ2-1, the V gene TRBV9; 7 nucleotides line up with TRBD1. Germline loops: CDR1 SGDLS, CDR2 YYNGEE. The junction had 15 bases not matched to a gene; V was cut back by 0 bases and J by 9 bases. The CDR3 consists of 17 residues. In nucleotides, the CDR3 is TGTGCCAGCAGCGTAGAGGCTAGGGCAGGGGGAGCGGTTGAGCAGTTCTTC. Translation gives CASSVEARAGGAVEQFF. The variable domain in full, with the rest retrieved from reference TRBV9 and TRBJ2-1, is DSGVTQTPKHLITATGQRVTLRCSPRSGDLSVYWYQQSLDQGLQFLIQYYNGEERAKGNILERFSAQQFPDLHSELNLSSLELGDSALYFCASSVEARAGGAVEQFFGPGTRLTVL.

The chain links TRBV7-2 to TRBJ1-2; D is possibly TRBD1 (6 bases). Germline V CDR1 and CDR2: SGHTA, FQGNSA. This CDR3 comprises 15 residues. The germline V and J ends were trimmed by 6 bases and 3 bases, with 17 bases remaining between them. CDR3 bases: TGTGCCAGCAGGGTAACAGGGCCATCTGACTATGGCTACACCTTC. Amino acids: CASRVTGPSDYGYTF.